The source of this T cell receptor beta chain is a study of blood T cell repertoires in COVID-19. Germline V lookup: CDR1 SGDLS, CDR2 YYNGEE. This CDR3 is built from 15 residues. The junction had 7 bases not matched to a gene; V was cut back by 3 bases and J by 4 bases. Per the study methods: Quantification of nucleated cells was approximated via reference gene primer amplification. Clones were sequenced by immunoSEQ multiplex PCR, and TCRdb holds only the in-frame ones, with some missing. V and J calls and clone size come straight from that table; D and trimming were deduced from the DNA. The profile shows about 230,000 clones, 65% to 90% of them singletons. The table lists this clone with a few counts.

The sequencing sample was made of peripheral blood. This chain connects TRBV9 to TRBJ1-3, with TRBD1 matching 7 bases. This receptor was obtained from a woman aged 45-59 years with acute or convalescent COVID-19. CDR3 sequence reads: CASSAETGLGNTIYF. CDR3 nucleotides: TGTGCCAGCAGCGCCGAGACAGGGTTAGGAAACACCATATATTTT.